The 32 T cell receptor beta chains below were found in one sample sequenced in a study of blood T cell repertoires in COVID-19. Sequenced by immunoSEQ multiplex PCR; TCRdb stores in-frame clones only, minus some. The sample shows about 140,000 clones, 85% of them seen only once. The sequenced material came from peripheral blood. The receptors shown here come from a man in his fifties with acute or convalescent COVID-19.

V is TRBV11-3 and J is TRBJ1-1, with D possibly being TRBD1 (5 bases). This CDR3 comprises 13 residues. V lost 3 bases and J lost 7, with 12 bases in between. Germline assignment: CDR1 SGHNT and CDR2 YENEEA. The CDR3 DNA is TGTGCCAGCAGCTTTGGGGGAGGTAATGAAGCTTTCTTT. It translates to CASSFGGGNEAFF.

This rearrangement joins TRBV24-1 to TRBJ2-3; 10 nucleotides line up with TRBD2. The CDR3 totals 16 residues. Trimming removed 4 bases from V and 1 base from J; junction bases left unmatched: 4. Germline lookup yields CDR1 KGHDR and CDR2 SFDVKD. The CDR3 reads CATSDTGTSGTDTQYF. Written as DNA, the CDR3 is TGTGCCACCAGTGACACTGGGACTAGCGGCACAGATACGCAGTATTTT.

V usage is TRBV4-2 and J usage is TRBJ2-2, with D maybe TRBD2 (5 bases). The germline V gene has CDR1 LGHNA and CDR2 YNFKEQ. CDR3 length: 18 residues. Trimming stripped 2 bases from V and 0 bases from J, with 16 bases between. CDR3 sequence reads: CASSQLVRTGSNTGELFF. The DNA of the CDR3 is TGTGCCAGCAGCCAACTAGTGAGAACGGGATCGAACACCGGGGAGCTGTTTTTT.

J is TRBJ2-7 and V is TRBV6-5, with D uncertain. This CDR3 is built from 15 residues. V lost 0 bases to trimming and J lost 2 bases, with 11 bases between them. Germline assignment: CDR1 MNHEY and CDR2 SVGAGI. For the CDR3, the DNA is TGTGCCAGCAGTTACTCGAGAGGAATCCCCTACGAGCAGTACTTC. Translation: CASSYSRGIPYEQYF.

V and J are TRBV7-9 and TRBJ1-1; 10 nucleotides align to TRBD1. Per germline, CDR1 SEHNR and CDR2 FQNEAQ (reference sequence). The length of the CDR3 is 13 residues. V dropped 1 base and J dropped 11; count of bases not matched to a gene: 4. CDR3 DNA: TGTGCCAGCAGCTTAGAGACAGGGGGCAGGGCTTTCTTT. Protein: CASSLETGGRAFF.

V is TRBV9 and J is TRBJ1-6; D ambiguous. The length of the CDR3 is 15 residues. From germline, CDR1 is SGDLS and CDR2 YYNGEE. V lost 0 bases, J lost 8 bases, and 12 bases lay in between. The CDR3 DNA sequence: TGTGCCAGCAGCGTAGGGCCCGAGGGTGATTCACCCCTCCACTTT. Its protein is CASSVGPEGDSPLHF.

CDR3 sequence (DNA): TGTGCCAGCAGCCAAAAGGGGGCAGGCAATCAGCCCCAGCATTTT. Its translation is CASSQKGAGNQPQHF. The rearrangement links TRBV3-1 (or the pseudogene TRBV3-2) to TRBJ1-5; 7 bases fit TRBD1. The ends lost 2 bases at V and 2 bases at J; junction bases unmatched: 3. Germline V gene sequence: CDR1 LGHDT, CDR2 YNNKEL (reference sequence). The CDR3 totals 15 residues.

The genes are TRBV6-5 and TRBJ1-1; no clear D. Germline V gene data show CDR1 as MNHEY and CDR2 as SVGAGI. V gave up 4 bases and J gave up 1 base, with 10 bases separating them. This CDR3 region has 14 residues. CDR3 sequence (DNA): TGTGCCAGCAGTTTAGGACGGGAGAACACTGAAGCTTTCTTT. It translates to CASSLGRENTEAFF.

The rearrangement uses TRBV6-1 and TRBJ1-4; 10 nucleotides line up with TRBD1. Germline trimming cut 2 bases from V and 7 bases from J; bases unmatched to any gene: 1. The germline V gene encodes CDR1 MNHNS and CDR2 SASEGT. This CDR3 is 14 amino acids long. The CDR3 is CASSERDRGEKLFF. The CDR3 DNA reads as TGTGCCAGCAGTGAAAGGGACAGGGGTGAAAAACTGTTTTTT.

The chain recombines TRBV30 with TRBJ1-2; D is unresolved. Per germline, CDR1 GTSNPN and CDR2 SVGIG (reference sequence). The length of the CDR3 is 11 residues. Trimming shortened V by 3 bases and J by 7 bases, and 9 bases separated the two germline ends. The CDR3 DNA reads as TGTGCCTGGAGACAGAACAGTGGCTACACCTTC. Translating it yields CAWRQNSGYTF.

V is TRBV5-1 and J is TRBJ1-4, with TRBD1 identical over 7 bases. Germline V lookup: CDR1 SGHRS, CDR2 YFSETQ. The CDR3 has 16 residues. Trimming took 0 bases from V and 7 from J; bases not matched to a gene: 9. The CDR3 is CASSLASQGVVEKLFF. The CDR3, as DNA: TGCGCCAGCAGCTTGGCGTCGCAGGGGGTGGTTGAAAAACTGTTTTTT. The full variable domain, completed using reference TRBV5-1 and TRBJ1-4, is KAGVTQTPRYLIKTRGQQVTLSCSPISGHRSVSWYQQTPGQGLQFLFEYFSETQRNKGNFPGRFSGRQFSNSRSEMNVSTLELGDSALYLCASSLASQGVVEKLFFGSGTQLSVL.

V usage is TRBV7-3 and J usage is TRBJ1-2, with TRBD1 matching 9 bases. The CDR3 loop spans 16 amino acids. After removal of 5 bases from V and 4 bases from J, the junction contained 11 bases not matched to a gene. CDR1 is SGHTA, CDR2 FQGTGA, per germline. This chain's CDR3 is CASSPSPGGQGYGYTF. The CDR3 nucleotides are TGTGCCAGCAGCCCCAGCCCCGGGGGACAGGGCTATGGCTACACCTTC.

V gene TRBV7-2 combines with J gene TRBJ1-2; D is ambiguous. V was trimmed by 0 bases and J by 4 bases, leaving 9 bases between them. This CDR3 is built from 14 residues. Germline assignment: CDR1 SGHTA and CDR2 FQGNSA. Here the CDR3 DNA reads TGTGCCAGCAGCTTAGCAAGTACCGGCTATGGCTACACCTTC. Translated: CASSLASTGYGYTF.

This chain links TRBV28 with TRBJ1-1; D is unresolved. Germline loops: CDR1 MDHEN, CDR2 SYDVKM. The CDR3 covers 14 residues. V was clipped by 6 bases and J by 1 base, with 12 bases between them. In DNA, the CDR3 is TGTGCCAGCAGGGGATGGGGAGGGAACACTGAAGCTTTCTTT. It encodes CASRGWGGNTEAFF.

V and J are TRBV10-1 and TRBJ2-7; 9 bases are a match to TRBD2. From germline, CDR1 is WNHNN and CDR2 SYGVQD (reference sequence). CDR3 length: 15 amino acids. Losses at the gene ends were 0 bases for V and 3 bases for J; bases not matched to a gene: 3. The CDR3 loop reads CASSESLAGIYEQYF. The CDR3 DNA follows: TGCGCCAGCAGTGAGTCGCTAGCGGGAATCTACGAGCAGTACTTC.

V and J are TRBV10-3 and TRBJ1-1; 9 nucleotides match TRBD1. The CDR3 loop spans 13 amino acids. J was trimmed by 1 base and V by 8 bases; bases with no gene match: 2. The germline V gene encodes CDR1 ENHRY and CDR2 SYGVKD. The CDR3 spells CAIGTGQNTEAFF. In DNA, the CDR3 is TGTGCCATCGGGACAGGGCAGAACACTGAAGCTTTCTTT.

The chain combines TRBV6-5 with TRBJ1-4, with D maybe TRBD1 (5 bases). The germline V gene has CDR1 MNHEY and CDR2 SVGAGI. The CDR3 totals 14 residues. V shed 5 bases and J shed 7 bases, with 14 bases lying between them. The CDR3 sequence: CASSTTDRFEKLFF. The CDR3 nucleotides are TGTGCCAGCAGTACGACAGATCGGTTTGAAAAACTGTTTTTT.

DNA for the CDR3: TGTGCCAGCACCCTTACAGTTAATGCTGGAAACACCATATATTTT. Translation: CASTLTVNAGNTIYF. The chain carries TRBV2 and TRBJ1-3; D unclear. The CDR3 is 15 residues long. The V end was cut by 7 bases, the J end by 2 bases, with 15 bases between. From germline, CDR1 is SNHLY and CDR2 FYNNEI. Variable domain in full (rest from reference TRBV2 and TRBJ1-3): EPEVTQTPSHQVTQMGQEVILRCVPISNHLYFYWYRQILGQKVEFLVSFYNNEISEKSEIFDDQFSVERPDGSNFTLKIRSTKLEDSAMYFCASTLTVNAGNTIYFGEGSWLTVV.

The rearrangement joins TRBV7-2 to TRBJ1-6; D is possibly TRBD1 (6 bases). V was trimmed by 1 base and J by 10 bases, leaving 14 bases between them. CDR1 is SGHTA, CDR2 FQGNSA, per germline. The CDR3 is 15 residues long. This chain's CDR3 is CASSLVAGARSPLHF. CDR3 bases: TGTGCCAGCAGCTTAGTCGCGGGGGCAAGGTCACCCCTCCACTTT.

This chain connects TRBV27 to TRBJ2-5; a possible D gene is TRBD2 (6 bases). Deletions cut 5 bases from V and 8 bases from J, with 27 bases between. The CDR3 contains 17 residues. The V gene's germline CDR1 is MNHEY and CDR2 SMNVEV (reference sequence). In nucleotides, the CDR3 is TGTGCCAGCAGTGCGACCTGGGGGGTTCGGGTTCTGGGAACCCAGTACTTC. Translating it yields CASSATWGVRVLGTQYF.

V usage is TRBV7-9 and J usage is TRBJ2-3; 7 nucleotides match TRBD2. This CDR3 has 15 residues. Germline V gene data show CDR1 as SEHNR and CDR2 as FQNEAQ (reference sequence). J was trimmed by 7 bases and V by 5 bases; bases with no gene match: 12. CDR3: CASSPQSRSGNTQYF. CDR3 sequence (DNA): TGTGCCAGCAGCCCTCAATCTAGGAGCGGGAATACGCAGTATTTT. Drawing the rest from reference TRBV7-9 and TRBJ2-3, the complete variable domain is DTGVSQNPRHKITKRGQNVTFRCDPISEHNRLYWYRQTLGQGPEFLTYFQNEAQLEKSRLLSDRFSAERPKGSFSTLEIQRTEQGDSAMYLCASSPQSRSGNTQYFGPGTRLTVL.

The chain uses TRBV4-1 and TRBJ2-3; 10 bases line up with TRBD1. CDR1 MGHRA and CDR2 YSYEKL come from the germline V gene. This CDR3 contains 16 residues. J gave up 4 bases and V 1 base, and 5 bases lay outside the gene matches. The CDR3 nucleotides read TGCGCCAGCAGCCAAGTGGGACAGGGGAAGGCAGATACGCAGTATTTT. Its protein product is CASSQVGQGKADTQYF.

The V gene is TRBV6-5, the J gene TRBJ2-5; 7 bases are shared with TRBD1. Unmatched junction bases numbered 11, after V lost 8 bases and J lost 5 bases. The CDR3 is 14 amino acids. The V gene's germline CDR1 is MNHEY and CDR2 SVGAGI. The CDR3 sequence: CASGSRDRSETQYF. The CDR3 nucleotides are TGTGCCAGCGGGAGCCGGGACAGATCGGAGACCCAGTACTTC.

This sequence joins TRBV11-3 and TRBJ2-7, with D maybe TRBD2 (5 bases). This CDR3 comprises 15 residues. CDR1 is SGHNT and CDR2 is YENEEA in the germline V gene. V was pared by 6 bases and J by 0 bases, with 15 bases between. The CDR3 nucleotides are TGTGCCAGCAGTATGAGCGGAGTAGGCTCCTACGAGCAGTACTTC. It yields the protein CASSMSGVGSYEQYF.

This rearrangement joins TRBV4-2 to TRBJ2-1; 10 bases are shared with TRBD1. Germline loops: CDR1 LGHNA, CDR2 YNFKEQ. The trim removed 4 bases at V and 5 bases at J, leaving 5 bases unmatched. The CDR3 is 15 residues long. The CDR3 reads CASSRDRGHDNEQFF. CDR3 sequence (DNA): TGTGCCAGCAGCCGAGACAGGGGGCACGACAATGAGCAGTTCTTC.

The chain carries TRBV3-1 (or the pseudogene TRBV3-2) and TRBJ2-2; possible D gene TRBD2, 6 bases. The germline V and J ends were trimmed by 1 base and 2 bases, with 11 bases remaining between them. Germline V lookup: CDR1 LGHDT, CDR2 YNNKEL (reference sequence). The CDR3 is 16 residues long. The CDR3 loop reads CASSQGGTRNTGELFF. CDR3 bases: TGTGCCAGCAGCCAAGGGGGGACTCGAAACACCGGGGAGCTGTTTTTT.

This clone was detected only a few times. This chain joins TRBV27 and TRBJ2-1; no clear D. This CDR3 contains 14 residues. Trimming shortened V by 0 bases and J by 4 bases, and 7 bases separated the two germline ends. Germline V lookup: CDR1 MNHEY, CDR2 SMNVEV (reference sequence). Written as DNA, the CDR3 is TGTGCCAGCAGTTTATCAGTGACATACAATGAGCAGTTCTTC. As protein: CASSLSVTYNEQFF.

The V call is TRBV19, the J call TRBJ1-4, with D possibly being TRBD1 (5 bases). V lost 4 bases, J lost 7 bases, and 16 bases lay in between. The CDR3 is 15 amino acids. Germline CDR1 LNHDA, CDR2 SQIVND (reference sequence). Here the CDR3 reads CASSNPGLSPEKLFF. The CDR3 DNA reads TGTGCCAGTAGTAACCCGGGACTTTCGCCTGAAAAACTGTTTTTT.

The CDR3 spells CASSLTTGLNTEAFF. For the CDR3, the DNA is TGTGCCAGCAGTTTAACGACAGGGTTGAACACTGAAGCTTTCTTT. V and J are TRBV28 and TRBJ1-1, with 7 nucleotides matching TRBD1. With V trimmed by 2 bases and J by 0 bases, 3 bases remained unmatched. This CDR3 comprises 15 residues. CDR1 MDHEN and CDR2 SYDVKM come from the germline V gene.

The rearrangement uses TRBV9 and TRBJ2-7; 7 nucleotides line up with TRBD1. Germline assignment: CDR1 SGDLS and CDR2 YYNGEE. This CDR3 is built from 14 residues. Unmatched junction bases numbered 5, after V lost 3 bases and J lost 2 bases. The CDR3 sequence: CASSDRDSTYEQYF. The DNA for the CDR3 is TGTGCCAGCAGCGACCGGGACAGTACCTACGAGCAGTACTTC.

The rearrangement links TRBV9 to TRBJ1-6, with a weak D call TRBD1 (6 bases). Germline CDR1 and CDR2: SGDLS and YYNGEE. The length of the CDR3 is 15 residues. V lost 3 bases and J 8 bases, leaving 15 bases between the germline ends. For the CDR3, the DNA is TGTGCCAGCAGCGGACCGACAGGCCATGATTCACCCCTCCACTTT. Its protein product is CASSGPTGHDSPLHF.

This chain joins TRBV6-4 and TRBJ1-2, with D unresolved. V was trimmed by 3 bases and J by 3 bases, leaving 17 bases between them. Germline CDR1 and CDR2: MRHNA and SNTAGT. The length of the CDR3 is 16 residues. The CDR3: CASSETRNTGYYGYTF. The CDR3 DNA reads as TGTGCCAGCAGTGAAACCAGGAACACGGGGTACTATGGCTACACCTTC.